This TCR beta chain was captured by sequencing in a study of long-term antiretroviral therapy in people with HIV. Findings and caveats of the study: The study found that diversity rose after ART but stayed below transplant donor controls.

Run at survey level, the immunoSEQ assay was version v3.0. Profiled with immunoSEQ multiplex PCR; TCRdb holds only in-frame clones, not every one. Of 35,000 to 55,000 clones in the sample, about 96% are singletons; the top ten hold 2.5% to 3%. To note about this clone: Its antigen is as yet unknown.

The CDR3 loop spans 14 amino acids. Germline CDR1 SNHLY, CDR2 FYNNEI. The ends were cut back, 5 bases at V and 0 bases at J, with 8 bases in the middle. This chain connects TRBV2 to TRBJ1-5; no reliable D call. The specimen was unsorted PBMCs, collected 3.7 years after starting antiretroviral therapy. This sequence was found in a woman aged 50 to 60 with HIV. The CDR3 sequence: CASSQTYSNQPQHF. In DNA, the CDR3 is TGTGCCAGCAGTCAGACGTATAGCAATCAGCCCCAGCATTTT.